This T cell receptor beta chain was captured by sequencing in a study of blood T cell repertoires in COVID-19. Study in general: Donors in the United States, Italy and Spain gave samples during acute or convalescent COVID-19. Sources were T cells, B-cell-depleted T cells, or PBMCs; the material itself was cDNA or gDNA.

The data were produced by immunoSEQ multiplex PCR, yet TCRdb's version contains in-frame clones alone and is incomplete. The sample consists of about 200,000 clones, 88% of them appearing once. The V gene lost 5 bases and the J gene lost 3 bases, with 19 bases spanning the gap. This CDR3 spans 17 amino acids. The germline V gene has CDR1 SGHNT and CDR2 YENEEA. Sequenced: peripheral blood. The sequence was collected from a man aged 35 to 55 with active or convalescent COVID-19. The J gene is TRBJ1-4, the V gene TRBV11-3; weak D call: TRBD1 (6 bases). CDR3 coding DNA: TGTGCCAGCAGCCAGGCCTCCGCGGGGGGCCCTAATGAAAAACTGTTTTTT. It codes for CASSQASAGGPNEKLFF.